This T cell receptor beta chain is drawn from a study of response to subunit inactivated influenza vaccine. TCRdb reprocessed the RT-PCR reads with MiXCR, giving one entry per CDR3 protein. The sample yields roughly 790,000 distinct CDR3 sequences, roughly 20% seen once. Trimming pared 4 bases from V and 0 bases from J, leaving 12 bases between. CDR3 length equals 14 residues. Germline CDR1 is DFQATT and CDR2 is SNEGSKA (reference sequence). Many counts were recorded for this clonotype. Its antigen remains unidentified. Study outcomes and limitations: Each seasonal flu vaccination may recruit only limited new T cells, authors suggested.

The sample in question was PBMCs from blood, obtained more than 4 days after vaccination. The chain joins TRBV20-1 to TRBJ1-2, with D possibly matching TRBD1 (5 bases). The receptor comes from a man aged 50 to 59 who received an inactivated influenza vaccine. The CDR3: CSANRDGANYGYTF. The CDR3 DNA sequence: TGCAGTGCTAACCGGGACGGCGCTAACTATGGCTACACCTTC.